The 28 T cell receptor beta chains below were found in one sample sequenced in a study of cytotoxic CD8 clonotypes in ibrutinib-treated CLL (TCRdb year 2021). Library preparation employed the immunoSEQ multiplex PCR assay. What TCRdb holds here is the immuneACCESS table cut down to in-frame rearrangements. Part of the clones is not present; checked against another copy, under half of the missing clones reflect an unresolved V gene, and the others are unexplained. The sample contains approximately 150,000 clones, roughly four fifths of them found a single time. The top ten clones comprise 3.5% to 5.5% of the sample. What the time point label conveys for this sample: 24 months on ibrutinib. Sequencing was performed on PBMCs, taken after 24 months of ibrutinib treatment. These receptors all stem from a human donor with chronic lymphocytic leukemia.

V is TRBV27 and J is TRBJ2-3, with D perhaps TRBD1 (6 bases). Trimming removed 4 bases at V and 2 bases at J, with 10 bases between. Germline V CDR1 and CDR2: MNHEY, SMNVEV (reference sequence). The CDR3 covers 14 residues. For the CDR3, the DNA is TGTGCCAGCAGTTCCACAGGGATCACAGATACGCAGTATTTT. Translation: CASSSTGITDTQYF.

This clone showed up just a few times. The chain employs TRBV5-1 and TRBJ2-7, with D possibly TRBD2 on 5 matching bases. Trimming left V 5 bases short and J 2 bases short, with 11 bases between. The CDR3 spans 13 residues. Per germline, CDR1 SGHRS and CDR2 YFSETQ. The chain's CDR3 is CASSSEQPYEQYF. The CDR3 nucleotides are TGCGCCAGCAGTAGCGAACAGCCCTACGAGCAGTACTTC.

This CDR3 is CSVEDPWASGIYNEQFF. DNA for the CDR3: TGCAGCGTTGAAGATCCTTGGGCTAGCGGGATTTACAATGAGCAGTTCTTC. The V call is TRBV29-1, the J call TRBJ2-1; 9 nucleotides align to TRBD2. With V trimmed by 0 bases and J by 4 bases, 10 bases remained unmatched. CDR1 and CDR2 (germline): SQVTM, ANQGSEA. This CDR3 is built from 17 residues.

V is TRBV18 and J is TRBJ2-7, with D possibly TRBD1 on 5 matching bases. The CDR3 is made up of 14 amino acids. The germline CDR1 and CDR2 sequences are KGHSH and LQKENI. Trimming took 3 bases from V and 7 from J, leaving 16 bases between them. The CDR3 region is CASSPDRVRGEQYF. The DNA of the CDR3 is TGTGCCAGCTCACCCGACCGAGTTAGGGGTGAGCAGTACTTC. Combining the CDR3 with reference TRBV18 and TRBJ2-7 gives the whole variable domain NAGVMQNPRHLVRRRGQEARLRCSPMKGHSHVYWYRQLPEEGLKFMVYLQKENIIDESGMPKERFSAEFPKEGPSILRIQQVVRGDSAAYFCASSPDRVRGEQYFGPGTRLTVT.

This chain connects TRBV27 to TRBJ2-7; 13 bases align to TRBD2. Germline V lookup: CDR1 MNHEY, CDR2 SMNVEV (reference sequence). V gave up 5 bases and J gave up 1 base; unmatched junction bases: 5. The CDR3 contains 16 residues. CDR3 coding DNA: TGTGCCAGCAGTGGACTAGCGGGAGTAAAGTCCTACGAGCAGTACTTC. Residues: CASSGLAGVKSYEQYF.

This chain links TRBV6-5 with TRBJ1-5; D remains unclear. This CDR3 is 14 amino acids long. Deletions cut 9 bases from V and 3 bases from J, with 15 bases between. In germline, CDR1 is MNHEY, CDR2 SVGAGI. CDR3 in DNA: TGTGCCAGTTCCAGAGTAGGGTACAATCAGCCCCAGCATTTT. Protein product: CASSRVGYNQPQHF.

The chain couples TRBV18 to TRBJ1-1; D is possibly TRBD1 (5 bases). CDR3 length: 14 amino acids. From germline, CDR1 is KGHSH and CDR2 LQKENI. V gave up 3 bases and J gave up 2 bases, with 10 bases separating them. The CDR3 reads CASSPQGTNTEAFF. The CDR3 DNA reads TGTGCCAGCTCACCTCAGGGAACCAACACTGAAGCTTTCTTT.

This clone has only one observation. This sequence joins TRBV5-4 and TRBJ1-2; a possible D gene is TRBD1 (5 bases). V lost 4 bases, J lost 6 bases, and 13 bases lay in between. The germline gives CDR1 SGHNT, CDR2 YYREEE (reference sequence). The CDR3 has 13 residues. The CDR3, as DNA: TGTGCCAGCAGCCCGAACGCGGGGGATGGCTACACCTTC. Translated, it gives CASSPNAGDGYTF.

This chain uses TRBV9 with TRBJ2-1; possible D gene TRBD1, 6 bases. The V gene lost 4 bases and the J gene lost 5 bases, with 13 bases spanning the gap. Germline V gene data show CDR1 as SGDLS and CDR2 as YYNGEE. CDR3 size: 14 residues. CDR3 sequence: CASSFGGRDNEQFF. The CDR3 region has the DNA TGTGCCAGCAGCTTTGGGGGCAGGGACAATGAGCAGTTCTTC. Together with reference TRBV9 and TRBJ2-1, the CDR3 gives the full variable domain: DSGVTQTPKHLITATGQRVTLRCSPRSGDLSVYWYQQSLDQGLQFLIQYYNGEERAKGNILERFSAQQFPDLHSELNLSSLELGDSALYFCASSFGGRDNEQFFGPGTRLTVL.

This sequence joins TRBV6-6 and TRBJ2-2; D uncertain. This CDR3 is 13 amino acids long. From germline, CDR1 is MNHNY and CDR2 SVGAGI (reference sequence). V dropped 9 bases and J dropped 0 bases, with 8 bases sitting between them. Written as DNA, the CDR3 is TGTGCCAGTATGAGCCCGAACACCGGGGAGCTGTTTTTT. Translated: CASMSPNTGELFF.

The chain carries TRBV5-3 and TRBJ1-2; unclear D gene. TRBV5-3 is assigned to the ORF class and has an uncertain function. The CDR3 length is 13 residues. Trimming took off 9 bases at V and 0 bases at J, with 12 bases between the two ends. CDR3 nucleotides: TGTGCCACAGCGGAGACTTCTAACTATGGCTACACCTTC. Translation gives CATAETSNYGYTF.

The CDR3 region is CASSQLRSLVSNQPQHF. The DNA of the CDR3 is TGTGCCAGTAGCCAGCTCCGATCTCTGGTCAGCAATCAGCCCCAGCATTTT. The gene calls are TRBV19 and TRBJ1-5, with D hard to call. V gave up 6 bases and J gave up 1 base, with 19 bases separating them. Germline CDR1 LNHDA, CDR2 SQIVND (reference sequence). There are 17 residues in the CDR3. Supplemented by reference TRBV19 and TRBJ1-5, the full variable domain reads DGGITQSPKYLFRKEGQNVTLSCEQNLNHDAMYWYRQDPGQGLRLIYYSQIVNDFQKGDIAEGYSVSREKKESFPLTVTSAQKNPTAFYLCASSQLRSLVSNQPQHFGDGTRLSIL.

The V call is TRBV28, the J call TRBJ1-3; D remains unclear. The V and J ends lost 8 bases and 0 bases respectively, with 17 bases between them. Germline V CDR1 and CDR2: MDHEN, SYDVKM. The CDR3 extends over 16 amino acids. The CDR3 region has the DNA TGTGCCAGCGTTGGAAGTCTCACTTACTCTGGAAACACCATATATTTT. This sequence encodes CASVGSLTYSGNTIYF.

The J gene is TRBJ2-4, the V gene TRBV28, with 9 nucleotides matching TRBD1. The J segment lost 2 bases and the V segment lost 5 bases, leaving 10 bases of the junction unmatched. Germline CDR1 reads MDHEN; CDR2 reads SYDVKM. This CDR3 is 17 amino acids long. CDR3 nucleotide sequence: TGTGCCAGCAGTCTTACAGGGGGCGCTTCTCCCAAAAACATTCAGTACTTC. This sequence encodes CASSLTGGASPKNIQYF.

This clone was found once. The V call is TRBV15, the J call TRBJ2-2, with no clear D. The CDR3 runs 13 residues. CDR1 and CDR2 (germline): LNHNV, YYDKDF (reference sequence). Trimming left V 4 bases short and J 6 bases short, with 9 bases between. The CDR3 is CATSTGRAGELFF. The CDR3 nucleotides read TGTGCCACCAGCACGGGCCGGGCCGGGGAGCTGTTTTTT.

The chain uses TRBV27 and TRBJ2-1; 15 bases align to TRBD2. The CDR3 has 19 amino acids. V gave up 3 bases and J gave up 5 bases; unmatched junction bases: 11. Germline V gene data show CDR1 as MNHEY and CDR2 as SMNVEV (reference sequence). CDR3 residues: CASSFGPGLAGGNDNEQFF. The CDR3 coding sequence is TGTGCCAGCAGTTTCGGCCCGGGACTAGCGGGAGGAAACGACAATGAGCAGTTCTTC.

This clone appeared once. The chain uses TRBV4-1 and TRBJ1-4; TRBD1 is a possible D gene (5 bases). V dropped 2 bases and J dropped 1 base, with 14 bases sitting between them. The CDR3 runs 17 residues. From germline, CDR1 is MGHRA and CDR2 YSYEKL. The CDR3 is CASSQPWAGKTNEKLFF. The DNA for the CDR3 is TGCGCCAGCAGCCAACCGTGGGCAGGGAAAACTAATGAAAAACTGTTTTTT.

This rearrangement joins TRBV19 to TRBJ1-3, with D uncertain. V lost 1 base to trimming and J lost 0 bases, with 10 bases between them. The CDR3 loop spans 16 amino acids. Germline CDR1 and CDR2: LNHDA and SQIVND (reference sequence). Here the CDR3 DNA reads TGTGCCAGTAGTATAGGGCCCGAGAGCTCTGGAAACACCATATATTTT. It translates to CASSIGPESSGNTIYF.

This clone occurred once. This chain uses TRBV30 with TRBJ2-3; TRBD2 matches at 8 bases. The V gene end was trimmed by 4 bases and the J gene end by 10 bases; junction bases not matched to a gene: 4. The germline CDR1 and CDR2 sequences are GTSNPN and SVGIG (reference sequence). This CDR3 spans 11 amino acids. The CDR3 DNA reads TGTGCCTGGACTAGCGGGCGGGCGCAGTATTTT. It is translated as CAWTSGRAQYF.

This clone appeared once. The chain recombines TRBV30 with TRBJ2-6, with TRBD2 matching over 8 bases. Unmatched junction bases numbered 9, after V lost 8 bases and J lost 3 bases. Germline V CDR1 and CDR2: GTSNPN, SVGIG (reference sequence). The CDR3 length is 15 residues. The CDR3, as DNA: TGTGCCAGCCAAGCGGGGGCCTTTGGGGCCAACGTCCTGACTTTC. Encoded protein: CASQAGAFGANVLTF.

The chain uses TRBV6-5 and TRBJ1-5; D is ambiguous. The CDR3 loop spans 16 amino acids. V was trimmed by 0 bases and J by 0 bases, leaving 9 bases between them. The V gene's germline CDR1 is MNHEY and CDR2 SVGAGI. This CDR3 is CASSYSRFHSNQPQHF. Here the CDR3 DNA reads TGTGCCAGCAGTTACTCAAGGTTCCATAGCAATCAGCCCCAGCATTTT.

The V call is TRBV7-9, the J call TRBJ1-2, with D hard to call. This CDR3 has 13 residues. Germline V gives CDR1 SEHNR, CDR2 FQNEAQ (reference sequence). With 2 bases removed from V and 2 bases from J, the gap between germline ends came to 6 bases. In DNA form, the CDR3 reads TGTGCCAGCAGCTTACAAGAGAACTATGGCTACACCTTC. Amino acid sequence: CASSLQENYGYTF.

The V and J genes are TRBV6-4 and TRBJ2-1, with D perhaps TRBD1 (5 bases). The CDR3 is 14 residues long. Germline values: CDR1 MRHNA, CDR2 SNTAGT. Trimming removed 6 bases from V and 7 bases from J, with 16 bases in between. The CDR3 DNA reads TGTGCCAGCAGCCCGTTGGGGCTCCCAAATGAGCAGTTCTTC. Translated, it gives CASSPLGLPNEQFF.

This chain uses TRBV27 with TRBJ2-1; no reliable D call. Per the germline V gene, CDR1 is MNHEY and CDR2 is SMNVEV (reference sequence). The CDR3 length is 15 residues. V lost 3 bases, J lost 0 bases, and 9 bases lay in between. The CDR3 region has the DNA TGTGCCAGCAGTTTTTTTGCGAGCTCCTACAATGAGCAGTTCTTC. Amino acid sequence: CASSFFASSYNEQFF.

J is TRBJ2-3 and V is TRBV15; a weak D match, TRBD2 (6 bases). This CDR3 spans 17 amino acids. V was trimmed by 4 bases and J by 0 bases, leaving 17 bases between them. From germline, CDR1 is LNHNV and CDR2 YYDKDF (reference sequence). CDR3 DNA sequence: TGTGCCACCAGCAAGACGTTCAGCGGGCCTAGCACAGATACGCAGTATTTT. Translating it yields CATSKTFSGPSTDTQYF.

The V and J genes are TRBV6-4 and TRBJ2-6, with 10 positions matching TRBD2. CDR1 is MRHNA and CDR2 is SNTAGT in the germline V gene. The CDR3 is 16 amino acids. The V gene end was trimmed by 6 bases and the J gene end by 2 bases; junction bases not matched to a gene: 4. The CDR3 is CASSVTSGTGANVLTF. CDR3 DNA: TGTGCCAGCAGCGTAACTAGCGGGACTGGGGCCAACGTCCTGACTTTC.

The chain recombines TRBV18 with TRBJ1-5; tentative D call: TRBD1 (6 bases). V was pared by 6 bases and J by 2 bases, with 8 bases between. The CDR3 loop spans 13 amino acids. CDR1 and CDR2 (germline): KGHSH, LQKENI. The CDR3 is CASSNRGNQPQHF. The CDR3 DNA sequence: TGTGCCAGCTCCAACAGGGGCAATCAGCCCCAGCATTTT.

The chain employs TRBV7-2 and TRBJ2-5; 7 bases map to TRBD1. The CDR3 length is 14 residues. Trimming removed 1 base from V and 5 bases from J; junction bases left unmatched: 4. Germline values: CDR1 SGHTA, CDR2 FQGNSA. CDR3 bases: TGTGCCAGCAGCTTAGAAAGGGGGCTCGAGACCCAGTACTTC. It is translated as CASSLERGLETQYF.